This is a list of T cell receptor beta chains from one sample in a study of blood T cell repertoires in COVID-19. Some clones are missing from TCRdb's copy, which holds only in-frame ones; the method was immunoSEQ multiplex PCR. The sample consists of approximately 100,000 clones, 75% to 85% of them appearing once. Sequencing was carried out using peripheral blood. The receptors come from a man in his 70s with acute or convalescent COVID-19. Both conserved end residues are part of each CDR3. Fields, in order: D gene, clone size, J gene, V gene, CDR3 DNA, CDR3 protein. D genes are given only for firm matches. A clone size is listed for some rows: how often the clone was seen (once, few, many), or a class if it is expanded.

d_gene: NA
abundance: NA
j_gene: TRBJ2-7
v_gene: TRBV19
CDR3nt: TGTGCCAGTAACACAGGGTCACTTTCCTGGAGGCTGCCCTACGAGCAGTACTTC
CDR3aa: CASNTGSLSWRLPYEQYF

d_gene: NA
abundance: NA
j_gene: TRBJ2-7
v_gene: TRBV19
CDR3nt: TGTGCCAGTAGTTCCCACAGGGTCCTCGAGCAGTACTTC
CDR3aa: CASSSHRVLEQYF

d_gene: TRBD2
abundance: NA
j_gene: TRBJ2-3
v_gene: TRBV19
CDR3nt: TGTGCCAGTAGTTCCCCCTCGACTAGCGGGAGATGGACAGATACGCAGTATTTT
CDR3aa: CASSSPSTSGRWTDTQYF

d_gene: TRBD1
abundance: NA
j_gene: TRBJ1-5
v_gene: TRBV6-1
CDR3nt: TGTGCCAGCAGTGGAGCGGGGGGACAGGGGATCAACCAGCCCCAGCATTTT
CDR3aa: CASSGAGGQGINQPQHF

d_gene: NA
abundance: many
j_gene: TRBJ1-5
v_gene: TRBV12-2
CDR3nt: TGTGCAAGTCGCTTAATAAGGGGTTTGGAACAGCCCCAGCATTTT
CDR3aa: CASRLIRGLEQPQHF

d_gene: NA
abundance: NA
j_gene: TRBJ1-1
v_gene: TRBV4-2
CDR3nt: TGTGCCAGCAGCCTTTTCCGGGGGGAGAACACTGAAGCTTTCTTT
CDR3aa: CASSLFRGENTEAFF

d_gene: TRBD1
abundance: NA
j_gene: TRBJ1-2
v_gene: TRBV7-2
CDR3nt: TGTGCCAGCAGGGAGCCGGGACAGGGGGCGCGATATGGCTACACCTTC
CDR3aa: CASREPGQGARYGYTF

d_gene: NA
abundance: NA
j_gene: TRBJ1-4
v_gene: TRBV5-1
CDR3nt: TGCGCCAGCAGCTTAAGCGGCACTAATGAAAAACTGTTTTTT
CDR3aa: CASSLSGTNEKLFF

d_gene: NA
abundance: NA
j_gene: TRBJ1-5
v_gene: TRBV5-8
CDR3nt: TGTGCCAGCAGCCCACAATTCAATCAGCCCCAGCATTTT
CDR3aa: CASSPQFNQPQHF

d_gene: NA
abundance: NA
j_gene: TRBJ1-2
v_gene: TRBV5-1
CDR3nt: TGCGCCAGCAGCCCCGACACTAACTATGGCTACACCTTC
CDR3aa: CASSPDTNYGYTF

d_gene: NA
abundance: once
j_gene: TRBJ2-1
v_gene: TRBV6-1
CDR3nt: TGTGCCAGCAGTGAATCTTGGGGGGATGAGCAGTTCTTC
CDR3aa: CASSESWGDEQFF

d_gene: NA
abundance: many
j_gene: TRBJ1-3
v_gene: TRBV9
CDR3nt: TGTGCCAGCAGCGTAGGACAGGTGAACTCTGGAAACACCATATATTTT
CDR3aa: CASSVGQVNSGNTIYF

d_gene: NA
abundance: NA
j_gene: TRBJ1-6
v_gene: TRBV3-1/TRBV3-2
CDR3nt: TGTGCCAGCAGCCATTTCACGGATAATTCACCCCTCCACTTT
CDR3aa: CASSHFTDNSPLHF

d_gene: TRBD2
abundance: NA
j_gene: TRBJ2-1
v_gene: TRBV6-5
CDR3nt: TGTGCCAGCAGTTACCCGTCTAGCGGGAGCTACAATGAGCAGTTCTTC
CDR3aa: CASSYPSSGSYNEQFF

d_gene: TRBD2
abundance: NA
j_gene: TRBJ2-3
v_gene: TRBV6-2/TRBV6-3
CDR3nt: TGTGCCAGCAGTAAATCCCTAGCGGGAGAGAGCACAGATACGCAGTATTTT
CDR3aa: CASSKSLAGESTDTQYF

d_gene: TRBD2
abundance: NA
j_gene: TRBJ2-1
v_gene: TRBV5-4
CDR3nt: TGTGCCAGCAGCTTGCTAGCGGGCGTTTACAATGAGCAGTTCTTC
CDR3aa: CASSLLAGVYNEQFF

d_gene: TRBD2
abundance: few
j_gene: TRBJ2-3
v_gene: TRBV11-2
CDR3nt: TGTGCCAGCAGCTTAGATCGAGCGGGAGTAGGAGATACGCAGTATTTT
CDR3aa: CASSLDRAGVGDTQYF

d_gene: NA
abundance: NA
j_gene: TRBJ1-6
v_gene: TRBV7-2
CDR3nt: TGTGCCTGTGGGGAAGGGAGTGATTCACCCCTCCACTTT
CDR3aa: CACGEGSDSPLHF

d_gene: NA
abundance: few
j_gene: TRBJ2-1
v_gene: TRBV5-4
CDR3nt: TGTGCCAGCAGCCCTACAAGAGCGGGCGCATCCTACAATGAGCAGTTCTTC
CDR3aa: CASSPTRAGASYNEQFF

d_gene: TRBD2
abundance: once
j_gene: TRBJ2-7
v_gene: TRBV7-2
CDR3nt: TGTGCCAGCAGCTTTGGGCCTAGCGGGAGGGAGCAGTACTTC
CDR3aa: CASSFGPSGREQYF

d_gene: NA
abundance: NA
j_gene: TRBJ2-3
v_gene: TRBV11-2
CDR3nt: TGTGCCAGCAGCTTAGACAGGGGAACAGATACGCAGTATTTT
CDR3aa: CASSLDRGTDTQYF

d_gene: TRBD2
abundance: once
j_gene: TRBJ2-4
v_gene: TRBV28
CDR3nt: TGTGCCAGCAGTCCCGAGCGGGAGGACAAAAACATTCAGTACTTC
CDR3aa: CASSPEREDKNIQYF

d_gene: NA
abundance: NA
j_gene: TRBJ2-3
v_gene: TRBV7-2
CDR3nt: TGTGCCAGCAGGCCAGGGGCCACAGATACGCAGTATTTT
CDR3aa: CASRPGATDTQYF

d_gene: NA
abundance: once
j_gene: TRBJ2-6
v_gene: TRBV19
CDR3nt: TGTGCCAGTACCACCTCGACAGCCGCAAGCTCTGGGGCCAACGTCCTGACTTTC
CDR3aa: CASTTSTAASSGANVLTF

d_gene: NA
abundance: NA
j_gene: TRBJ2-1
v_gene: TRBV4-3
CDR3nt: TGCGCCAGCAGCCAAGAAACAGCCTACAATGAGCAGTTCTTC
CDR3aa: CASSQETAYNEQFF

d_gene: NA
abundance: NA
j_gene: TRBJ2-2
v_gene: TRBV7-8
CDR3nt: TGTGCCAGCAGCTACCGCGGGGGCCGCACCGGGGAGCTGTTTTTT
CDR3aa: CASSYRGGRTGELFF

d_gene: NA
abundance: NA
j_gene: TRBJ1-1
v_gene: TRBV7-2
CDR3nt: TGTGCCAGCAGCTTAGACAGGGTCCGAGAAGCTTTCTTT
CDR3aa: CASSLDRVREAFF

d_gene: NA
abundance: NA
j_gene: TRBJ2-7
v_gene: TRBV10-3
CDR3nt: TGTGCCATCAGTTTGGGCGGGGAGACCTACGAGCAGTACTTC
CDR3aa: CAISLGGETYEQYF

d_gene: TRBD2
abundance: NA
j_gene: TRBJ2-1
v_gene: TRBV6-6
CDR3nt: TGTGCCAGCAGTCAGAGGGACTATAGGGGCAATGAGCAGTTCTTC
CDR3aa: CASSQRDYRGNEQFF

d_gene: NA
abundance: NA
j_gene: TRBJ1-3
v_gene: TRBV19
CDR3nt: TGTGCCAGTACCACCGGACTCACTGGAAACACCATATATTTT
CDR3aa: CASTTGLTGNTIYF

d_gene: TRBD1
abundance: NA
j_gene: TRBJ1-6
v_gene: TRBV5-1
CDR3nt: TGCGCCAGCAGCTTGGTCCCGGGGACAGGGTCTACGAATTCACCCCTCCACTTT
CDR3aa: CASSLVPGTGSTNSPLHF

d_gene: TRBD2
abundance: NA
j_gene: TRBJ2-1
v_gene: TRBV29-1
CDR3nt: TGCAGCGTTGAAGGACTAGCGGGAAAATCAGGCGATGAGCAGTTCTTC
CDR3aa: CSVEGLAGKSGDEQFF

d_gene: TRBD2
abundance: NA
j_gene: TRBJ2-5
v_gene: TRBV10-3
CDR3nt: TGTGCCATCAGTGAGTCGTTAGCGGGAGGGGAGACCCAGTACTTC
CDR3aa: CAISESLAGGETQYF

d_gene: NA
abundance: NA
j_gene: TRBJ1-6
v_gene: TRBV5-5
CDR3nt: TGTGCCAGCAGCCAAGGGGCAGAAAATTCACCCCTCCACTTT
CDR3aa: CASSQGAENSPLHF

d_gene: TRBD2
abundance: NA
j_gene: TRBJ2-1
v_gene: TRBV2
CDR3nt: TGTGCCAGCAGGGAGACTAGCGGGATTCACAATGAGCAGTTCTTC
CDR3aa: CASRETSGIHNEQFF

d_gene: NA
abundance: once
j_gene: TRBJ1-1
v_gene: TRBV9
CDR3nt: TGTGCCAGCAGCGTGTGGCAGTGGTCCACTGAAGCTTTCTTT
CDR3aa: CASSVWQWSTEAFF

d_gene: TRBD2
abundance: NA
j_gene: TRBJ2-6
v_gene: TRBV27
CDR3nt: TGTGCCAGCAGTTTTACTGGACTAGCGGGCAACTCTGGGGCCAACGTCCTGACTTTC
CDR3aa: CASSFTGLAGNSGANVLTF

d_gene: TRBD1
abundance: NA
j_gene: TRBJ1-6
v_gene: TRBV28
CDR3nt: TGTGCCAGCAGCCGAAGGGGGCTCAAGGAGAATTCACCCCTCCACTTT
CDR3aa: CASSRRGLKENSPLHF

d_gene: NA
abundance: few
j_gene: TRBJ2-5
v_gene: TRBV4-1
CDR3nt: TGCGCCAGCAGCCAAGGCGGACAGTCTAAAGAGACCCAGTACTTC
CDR3aa: CASSQGGQSKETQYF

d_gene: NA
abundance: NA
j_gene: TRBJ1-3
v_gene: TRBV6-5
CDR3nt: TGTGCCAGCAGCCCGAAGCACTCTGGAAACACCATATATTTT
CDR3aa: CASSPKHSGNTIYF

d_gene: TRBD1
abundance: NA
j_gene: TRBJ1-1
v_gene: TRBV5-1
CDR3nt: TGCGCCAGCAGCTCCGACCTGGGACAGTTGGCTTTCTTT
CDR3aa: CASSSDLGQLAFF

d_gene: NA
abundance: once
j_gene: TRBJ2-1
v_gene: TRBV19
CDR3nt: TGTGCCAGTAGTACTTTCAAGGGGAAGGGTTACAATGAGCAGTTCTTC
CDR3aa: CASSTFKGKGYNEQFF

d_gene: NA
abundance: few
j_gene: TRBJ1-4
v_gene: TRBV19
CDR3nt: TGTGCCAGTAAAATTGGGGCATCTAATGAAAAACTGTTTTTT
CDR3aa: CASKIGASNEKLFF

d_gene: NA
abundance: NA
j_gene: TRBJ2-2
v_gene: TRBV30
CDR3nt: TGTGCCTGGAGTGTTCTTGGTCCCGGGTCAAAATACAGGATCGGGGAGCTGTTTTTT
CDR3aa: CAWSVLGPGSKYRIGELFF

d_gene: NA
abundance: NA
j_gene: TRBJ1-2
v_gene: TRBV19
CDR3nt: TGTGCCAGTAGTCACCGACAGGTCAGCTATGGCTACACCTTC
CDR3aa: CASSHRQVSYGYTF

d_gene: TRBD2
abundance: many
j_gene: TRBJ2-1
v_gene: TRBV24-1
CDR3nt: TGTGCCACCAGTGCTGGGCGCGGGAGTGGATACAATGAGCAGTTCTTC
CDR3aa: CATSAGRGSGYNEQFF

d_gene: NA
abundance: NA
j_gene: TRBJ2-3
v_gene: TRBV4-2
CDR3nt: TGTGCCAGCAGCCAAGCAGACAACACAGATACGCAGTATTTT
CDR3aa: CASSQADNTDTQYF

d_gene: TRBD2
abundance: NA
j_gene: TRBJ2-1
v_gene: TRBV24-1
CDR3nt: TGTGCCACCTCCGACACCGGGACTAGCGGCAATGAGCAGTTCTTC
CDR3aa: CATSDTGTSGNEQFF

d_gene: TRBD1
abundance: NA
j_gene: TRBJ1-5
v_gene: TRBV15
CDR3nt: TGTGCCACCAGCTCTGGACAGGGCAATCAGCCCCAGCATTTT
CDR3aa: CATSSGQGNQPQHF

d_gene: NA
abundance: NA
j_gene: TRBJ2-7
v_gene: TRBV12-3/TRBV12-4
CDR3nt: TGTGCCAGCAGTTTAGTACTAGTGGGTGAGCAGTACTTC
CDR3aa: CASSLVLVGEQYF

d_gene: TRBD1
abundance: NA
j_gene: TRBJ2-1
v_gene: TRBV19
CDR3nt: TGTGCCAGTAGTAGACAGGGAAGTGAGCAGTTCTTC
CDR3aa: CASSRQGSEQFF

d_gene: TRBD1
abundance: NA
j_gene: TRBJ2-5
v_gene: TRBV18
CDR3nt: TGTGCCAGCTCATCGGATCGGACAGGGCGGGAGACCCAGTACTTC
CDR3aa: CASSSDRTGRETQYF

d_gene: TRBD1
abundance: NA
j_gene: TRBJ2-3
v_gene: TRBV18
CDR3nt: TGTGCCAGCTCACCAGGGACAGGGGGCCCAGATACGCAGTATTTT
CDR3aa: CASSPGTGGPDTQYF

d_gene: NA
abundance: NA
j_gene: TRBJ2-7
v_gene: TRBV27
CDR3nt: TGTGCCAGCATCAGGCTAGCGCCCTACGAGCAGTACTTC
CDR3aa: CASIRLAPYEQYF

d_gene: TRBD2
abundance: NA
j_gene: TRBJ2-1
v_gene: TRBV10-3
CDR3nt: TGTGCCATCAGTGGAGCTTACCGGGAGGTTAGCAATGAGCAGTTCTTC
CDR3aa: CAISGAYREVSNEQFF

d_gene: NA
abundance: NA
j_gene: TRBJ2-1
v_gene: TRBV7-9
CDR3nt: TGTGCCAGCAGCTTAGTAGGGGGTGAGCAGTTCTTC
CDR3aa: CASSLVGGEQFF

d_gene: TRBD2
abundance: NA
j_gene: TRBJ2-1
v_gene: TRBV11-2
CDR3nt: TGTGCCAGCAGCTTAGGGGCTAGCGGTGAGCAGTTCTTC
CDR3aa: CASSLGASGEQFF

d_gene: TRBD1
abundance: NA
j_gene: TRBJ1-2
v_gene: TRBV11-2
CDR3nt: TGTGCCAGCAGCCCCCGGGACAGGGTTTTGTTGTGGGGCTACACCTTC
CDR3aa: CASSPRDRVLLWGYTF

d_gene: NA
abundance: NA
j_gene: TRBJ1-5
v_gene: TRBV2
CDR3nt: TGTGCCAGCAGTTCTCAGGCGATCAATCAGCCCCAGCATTTT
CDR3aa: CASSSQAINQPQHF

d_gene: TRBD2
abundance: NA
j_gene: TRBJ2-1
v_gene: TRBV28
CDR3nt: TGTGCCAGTTCTAGCGGGAGAAACTCCTACAATGAGCAGTTCTTC
CDR3aa: CASSSGRNSYNEQFF